A selection of T cell receptor beta chains follows, all from one sample in a study of blood T cell repertoires in COVID-19. Sequenced by immunoSEQ multiplex PCR; TCRdb stores in-frame clones only, minus some. Of around 67,000 clones in the sample, approximately 84% were seen once. Sequencing used peripheral blood. The receptors shown here come from a man in his 70s with acute or convalescent COVID-19. The CDR3 runs from the conserved cysteine through the conserved F or W. D genes are given only for firm matches. Size is stated for part of the rows, as once, few or many counts, or as a class when the clone is expanded.

size: -
V: TRBV19
J: TRBJ2-1
D: -
CDR3: CASSIGLQGVGQFF
DNA: TGTGCCAGTAGTATAGGGTTACAGGGCGTGGGGCAGTTCTTC

size: -
V: TRBV28
J: TRBJ1-2
D: TRBD1
CDR3: CASSITPGGSYYGYTF
DNA: TGTGCCAGCAGCATAACACCAGGGGGATCGTACTATGGCTACACCTTC

size: -
V: TRBV3-1/TRBV3-2
J: TRBJ2-1
D: TRBD1
CDR3: CASSQTGGSYNEQFF
DNA: TGTGCCAGCAGCCAGACAGGGGGCTCCTACAATGAGCAGTTCTTC

size: -
V: TRBV5-4
J: TRBJ2-2
D: -
CDR3: CASSRQSNTGELFF
DNA: TGTGCCAGCAGCCGACAATCGAACACCGGGGAGCTGTTTTTT

size: -
V: TRBV6-5
J: TRBJ2-5
D: TRBD1
CDR3: CASSAGRGLETQYF
DNA: TGTGCCAGCAGCGCTGGCAGGGGGTTAGAGACCCAGTACTTC

size: once
V: TRBV3-1/TRBV3-2
J: TRBJ2-1
D: -
CDR3: CASSLLGSDEQFF
DNA: TGTGCCAGCAGTCTGCTAGGGAGTGATGAGCAGTTCTTC

size: -
V: TRBV18
J: TRBJ2-7
D: TRBD2
CDR3: CATKPRSGGAYEQYF
DNA: TGTGCCACCAAACCCCGTAGTGGGGGGGCCTACGAGCAGTACTTC

size: -
V: TRBV30
J: TRBJ2-7
D: TRBD1
CDR3: CAWNLGTVSYEQYF
DNA: TGTGCCTGGAACCTCGGGACAGTTTCCTACGAGCAGTACTTC

size: -
V: TRBV29-1
J: TRBJ2-2
D: TRBD2
CDR3: CSVRLAGTGELFF
DNA: TGCAGCGTCCGACTAGCGGGCACCGGGGAGCTGTTTTTT

size: -
V: TRBV25-1
J: TRBJ1-3
D: -
CDR3: CASSPRAGNAGNTIYF
DNA: TGTGCCAGCAGTCCGAGGGCAGGAAACGCTGGAAACACCATATATTTT

size: -
V: TRBV19
J: TRBJ2-3
D: TRBD2
CDR3: CASNPMGGGPTQYF
DNA: TGTGCCAGTAACCCTATGGGGGGGGGACCTACGCAGTATTTT

size: -
V: TRBV19
J: TRBJ2-7
D: TRBD1
CDR3: CASSFGQGLGEQYF
DNA: TGTGCCAGTAGTTTCGGACAGGGGTTGGGGGAGCAGTACTTC

size: once
V: TRBV28
J: TRBJ2-3
D: TRBD1
CDR3: CASRQGAADTQYF
DNA: TGTGCCAGCAGACAGGGGGCCGCAGATACGCAGTATTTT

size: -
V: TRBV6-5
J: TRBJ2-1
D: TRBD2
CDR3: CASSYRLAGWNEQFF
DNA: TGTGCCAGCAGTTACCGGCTAGCGGGATGGAATGAGCAGTTCTTC

size: -
V: TRBV16
J: TRBJ2-2
D: -
CDR3: CASHHITGTTGELFF
DNA: TGTGCCAGTCACCATATTACAGGGACCACCGGGGAGCTGTTTTTT

size: -
V: TRBV11-1
J: TRBJ1-5
D: -
CDR3: CASSPDLNQPQHF
DNA: TGTGCCAGCAGCCCAGACTTAAATCAGCCCCAGCATTTT

size: -
V: TRBV5-4
J: TRBJ2-2
D: -
CDR3: CASSSNTRPGELFF
DNA: TGTGCCAGCAGCTCAAACACCCGCCCGGGGGAGCTGTTTTTT

size: -
V: TRBV5-1
J: TRBJ2-1
D: -
CDR3: CASSTLRTAINEQFF
DNA: TGCGCCAGCAGCACCCTCCGGACTGCCATCAATGAGCAGTTCTTC

size: -
V: TRBV27
J: TRBJ1-1
D: TRBD1
CDR3: CASSYRGDTEAFF
DNA: TGTGCCAGCAGTTACAGGGGGGACACTGAAGCTTTCTTT

size: -
V: TRBV10-3
J: TRBJ1-5
D: -
CDR3: CAISVETDRPQHF
DNA: TGTGCCATCAGTGTTGAGACAGATAGGCCCCAGCATTTT

size: -
V: TRBV27
J: TRBJ2-2
D: TRBD2
CDR3: CASSLTSGGGGELFF
DNA: TGTGCCAGCAGTTTAACTAGCGGGGGAGGCGGGGAGCTGTTTTTT

size: -
V: TRBV20-1
J: TRBJ2-5
D: -
CDR3: CSASDPRGGETQYF
DNA: TGCAGTGCTAGTGACCCCCGTGGAGGAGAGACCCAGTACTTC

size: -
V: TRBV29-1
J: TRBJ2-7
D: -
CDR3: CSVKRSSYEQYF
DNA: TGCAGCGTTAAACGGAGCTCCTACGAGCAGTACTTC

size: -
V: TRBV5-8
J: TRBJ2-3
D: -
CDR3: CASSPGWGRGVEDTQYF
DNA: TGTGCCAGCAGCCCCGGTTGGGGCAGGGGGGTGGAGGATACGCAGTATTTT

size: -
V: TRBV20-1
J: TRBJ2-1
D: TRBD2
CDR3: CSASGGGSPYYNEQFF
DNA: TGCAGTGCTAGTGGCGGGGGGTCCCCCTACTACAATGAGCAGTTCTTC

size: -
V: TRBV7-3
J: TRBJ1-6
D: TRBD1
CDR3: CASTLGTALNSPLHF
DNA: TGTGCCAGCACCCTAGGGACAGCCCTTAATTCACCCCTCCACTTT

size: -
V: TRBV3-1/TRBV3-2
J: TRBJ2-5
D: -
CDR3: CASSQGGRKQETQYF
DNA: TGTGCCAGCAGCCAGGGGGGTCGGAAACAAGAGACCCAGTACTTC

size: -
V: TRBV3-1/TRBV3-2
J: TRBJ2-1
D: TRBD2
CDR3: CASSLGLAGYNEQFF
DNA: TGTGCCAGCAGCCTAGGACTAGCGGGCTACAATGAGCAGTTCTTC

size: -
V: TRBV5-1
J: TRBJ1-1
D: -
CDR3: CASAERQQGWTEAFF
DNA: TGCGCCAGTGCCGAACGGCAACAGGGTTGGACTGAAGCTTTCTTT

size: -
V: TRBV28
J: TRBJ1-1
D: -
CDR3: CASSQGAHPEAFF
DNA: TGTGCCAGCAGCCAAGGGGCACACCCTGAAGCTTTCTTT

size: -
V: TRBV7-6
J: TRBJ2-3
D: TRBD2
CDR3: CASSWASAGGRYLEDTQYF
DNA: TGTGCCAGCAGCTGGGCGTCAGCGGGGGGGAGGTATTTAGAAGATACGCAGTATTTT

size: -
V: TRBV5-6
J: TRBJ2-7
D: TRBD1
CDR3: CASSLHRGYSFSYEQYF
DNA: TGTGCCAGCAGCTTGCACAGGGGGTATTCCTTCTCCTACGAGCAGTACTTC

size: -
V: TRBV6-2/TRBV6-3
J: TRBJ2-1
D: TRBD2
CDR3: CASSYSPPSGVYNEQFF
DNA: TGTGCCAGCAGTTACTCCCCCCCTAGCGGGGTCTACAATGAGCAGTTCTTC

size: few
V: TRBV20-1
J: TRBJ2-1
D: TRBD2
CDR3: CSASVGRAYDEQFF
DNA: TGCAGTGCTAGTGTCGGGAGGGCCTACGATGAGCAGTTCTTC

size: -
V: TRBV3-1/TRBV3-2
J: TRBJ2-2
D: -
CDR3: CASSQGSGRTGELFF
DNA: TGTGCCAGCAGCCAAGGGTCTGGGAGGACCGGGGAGCTGTTTTTT

size: -
V: TRBV4-3
J: TRBJ1-4
D: TRBD1
CDR3: CASSRDRAEKLFF
DNA: TGCGCCAGCAGCCGGGACAGGGCTGAAAAACTGTTTTTT

size: -
V: TRBV3-1/TRBV3-2
J: TRBJ1-1
D: -
CDR3: CASSLRSGNTEAFF
DNA: TGTGCCAGCAGCTTGCGATCCGGGAACACTGAAGCTTTCTTT

size: few
V: TRBV3-1/TRBV3-2
J: TRBJ1-6
D: TRBD1
CDR3: CASSQGRGRSSPLHF
DNA: TGTGCCAGCAGCCAAGGGAGGGGGCGGAGTTCACCCCTCCACTTT

size: -
V: TRBV7-9
J: TRBJ1-1
D: -
CDR3: CATRPGLTEAFF
DNA: TGTGCCACGCGGCCAGGACTCACTGAAGCTTTCTTT

size: -
V: TRBV9
J: TRBJ1-4
D: TRBD1
CDR3: CASSAGDSLNEKLFF
DNA: TGTGCCAGCAGCGCGGGGGACAGCCTTAATGAAAAACTGTTTTTT

size: -
V: TRBV27
J: TRBJ1-2
D: TRBD1
CDR3: CASTSTGSNYGYTF
DNA: TGTGCCAGCACCTCGACAGGGAGTAACTATGGCTACACCTTC

size: -
V: TRBV7-9
J: TRBJ1-1
D: -
CDR3: CASSLALGREAFF
DNA: TGTGCCAGCAGCTTAGCGCTAGGAAGGGAAGCTTTCTTT

size: -
V: TRBV9
J: TRBJ2-1
D: TRBD2
CDR3: CASTPGLADNEQFF
DNA: TGTGCCAGCACCCCAGGACTAGCGGACAATGAGCAGTTCTTC

size: -
V: TRBV10-3
J: TRBJ1-1
D: TRBD1
CDR3: CAISKGQGGTEAFF
DNA: TGTGCCATCAGTAAAGGACAGGGGGGAACTGAAGCTTTCTTT

size: -
V: TRBV5-1
J: TRBJ2-1
D: TRBD1
CDR3: CASSLGQGAGNEQFF
DNA: TGCGCCAGCAGCTTAGGACAGGGGGCGGGCAATGAGCAGTTCTTC

size: few
V: TRBV6-5
J: TRBJ1-2
D: -
CDR3: CASSYSTLTGGGYTF
DNA: TGTGCCAGCAGTTACTCGACCCTCACCGGAGGTGGCTACACCTTC

size: -
V: TRBV9
J: TRBJ2-3
D: -
CDR3: CASSVGQVPRTDTQYF
DNA: TGTGCCAGCAGCGTAGGTCAGGTTCCTCGCACAGATACGCAGTATTTT

size: many
V: TRBV2
J: TRBJ2-7
D: -
CDR3: CASSSSYEQYF
DNA: TGTGCCAGCAGCTCCTCCTACGAGCAGTACTTC

size: -
V: TRBV19
J: TRBJ1-1
D: TRBD1
CDR3: CASSIGQGIYSEAFF
DNA: TGTGCCAGTAGTATCGGACAGGGGATATATTCTGAAGCTTTCTTT

size: -
V: TRBV11-2
J: TRBJ2-7
D: TRBD2
CDR3: CASSLGLAYEQYF
DNA: TGTGCCAGCAGCTTGGGACTAGCCTACGAGCAGTACTTC

size: -
V: TRBV7-6
J: TRBJ1-4
D: TRBD1
CDR3: CASSIDRGRNEKLFF
DNA: TGTGCCAGCAGCATTGACAGGGGACGTAATGAAAAACTGTTTTTT

size: -
V: TRBV19
J: TRBJ1-4
D: TRBD1
CDR3: CASSRTGRATNEKLFF
DNA: TGTGCCAGTAGTAGGACAGGGAGAGCAACTAATGAAAAACTGTTTTTT

size: -
V: TRBV6-5
J: TRBJ2-1
D: TRBD1
CDR3: CASAGGKYNEQFF
DNA: TGTGCCTCCGCAGGGGGTAAATACAATGAGCAGTTCTTC

size: -
V: TRBV6-4
J: TRBJ2-5
D: -
CDR3: CASSTRERETQYF
DNA: TGTGCCAGCAGTACCAGGGAACGAGAGACCCAGTACTTC

size: -
V: TRBV7-2
J: TRBJ2-3
D: -
CDR3: CASSSAGRRSTDTQYF
DNA: TGTGCCAGCAGCTCAGCAGGGAGGAGGAGCACAGATACGCAGTATTTT

size: -
V: TRBV28
J: TRBJ1-5
D: TRBD1
CDR3: CASSLVGGTGVGNQPQHF
DNA: TGTGCCAGCAGTTTAGTTGGCGGGACAGGGGTGGGGAATCAGCCCCAGCATTTT

size: -
V: TRBV5-1
J: TRBJ1-5
D: TRBD1
CDR3: CASSSGQGYEPQHF
DNA: TGCGCCAGCAGCTCGGGACAGGGGTATGAGCCCCAGCATTTT

size: once
V: TRBV24-1
J: TRBJ2-3
D: TRBD2
CDR3: CATSAAGVVDTQYF
DNA: TGTGCCACCAGTGCCGCGGGAGTGGTAGATACGCAGTATTTT

size: -
V: TRBV19
J: TRBJ1-1
D: TRBD1
CDR3: CASSPQGPGGRTEAFF
DNA: TGTGCCAGTAGTCCACAGGGGCCGGGAGGGAGGACTGAAGCTTTCTTT